These 8 T cell receptor beta chains originate from one sample sequenced in a study of CD8+CD57+ T cells in acquired aplastic anemia. The study profiled TCR beta VDJ and CDR3 using genomic DNA as template. TCRdb reprocessed the reads with MiXCR, giving one entry per CDR3 protein. Found here are approximately 99,000 distinct CDR3 sequences, around 49% of them singletons; the top ten hold roughly a third. The material sequenced was sorted CD4+, CD8+, or CD8+CD57+ T cells (not recorded which) from PBMCs. These receptors were taken from a human donor in good health, serving as a control.

The count of this clonotype is one. The chain employs TRBV29-1 and TRBJ1-1, with 7 positions matching TRBD1. J was trimmed by 1 base and V by 6 bases; bases with no gene match: 8. The CDR3 contains 14 residues. In germline, CDR1 is SQVTM, CDR2 ANQGSEA. CDR3 in amino acids: CSVQPRGKNTEAFF. CDR3 coding DNA: TGCAGCGTGCAGCCCAGGGGGAAGAACACTGAAGCTTTCTTT.

The chain joins TRBV6-1 to TRBJ2-1, with 9 bases aligning to TRBD2. The CDR3 covers 14 residues. Per the germline V gene, CDR1 is MNHNS and CDR2 is SASEGT. J gave up 0 bases and V 11 bases, and 5 bases lay outside the gene matches. CDR3 amino acids: CAAAGGSSYNEQFF. For the CDR3, the DNA is TGTGCCGCGGCGGGGGGGAGCTCCTACAATGAGCAGTTCTTC.

This clonotype was seen only a few times. This CDR3 is CASSEYRAGDGYTF. CDR3 coding DNA: TGTGCCAGCAGTGAATATAGGGCAGGGGATGGCTACACCTTC. This chain links TRBV25-1 with TRBJ1-2; D is possibly TRBD1 (6 bases). CDR1 and CDR2 (germline): MGHDK, SYGVNS. The CDR3 length is 14 residues. The V end lost 0 bases, the J end lost 6 bases, and 11 bases lay between the germline ends.

This chain uses TRBV30 with TRBJ1-1; D not resolved. V was trimmed by 3 bases and J by 4 bases, leaving 9 bases between them. The CDR3 contains 12 residues. The V gene's germline CDR1 is GTSNPN and CDR2 SVGIG (reference sequence). This CDR3 reads CAWRREGTEAFF. The CDR3 nucleotides are TGTGCCTGGAGGCGAGAGGGCACTGAAGCTTTCTTT.

This clonotype was recorded only once. At one end, the junction sequence differs from germline, possibly due to a read error. V gene TRBV27 combines with J gene TRBJ2-2; D may be TRBD1 or TRBD2 (5 bases each). In germline, CDR1 is MNHEY, CDR2 SMNVEV (reference sequence). This CDR3 region has 15 residues. CDR3 in amino acids: CATSDSPRETGELFF. CDR3 bases: TGTGCCACCAGTGATTCTCCCAGGGAGACCGGGGAGCTGTTTTTT.

This clonotype has only a few counts. The chain joins TRBV25-1 to TRBJ1-5; 8 nucleotides line up with TRBD1. Germline CDR1 and CDR2: MGHDK and SYGVNS. This CDR3 has 14 residues. The J segment lost 5 bases and the V segment lost 4 bases, leaving 4 bases of the junction unmatched. In nucleotides, the CDR3 is TGTGCCAGCAGTGGGACGGACAGGGATCAGCCCCAGCATTTT. Its protein is CASSGTDRDQPQHF.

The sample holds a few counts of this clonotype. In DNA, the CDR3 is TGTGCCAGCAGTATAGGGGTTCCGGGCACTGAAGCTTTCTTT. Protein sequence: CASSIGVPGTEAFF. The chain employs TRBV28 and TRBJ1-1; weak D call: TRBD1 (5 bases). The V end lost 5 bases, the J end lost 4 bases, and 14 bases lay between the germline ends. The germline V gene encodes CDR1 MDHEN and CDR2 SYDVKM. The CDR3 sequence is 14 residues long.

This clonotype was observed once. This chain links TRBV25-1 with TRBJ2-7; TRBD2 agrees at 9 bases. This CDR3 has 17 residues. V lost 4 bases, J lost 3 bases, and 13 bases stayed unmatched. CDR1 MGHDK and CDR2 SYGVNS come from the germline V gene. CDR3 residues: CASSGGGRGTSFYEQYF. CDR3 in DNA: TGTGCCAGCAGTGGGGGGGGCAGGGGGACTAGCTTCTACGAGCAGTACTTC.